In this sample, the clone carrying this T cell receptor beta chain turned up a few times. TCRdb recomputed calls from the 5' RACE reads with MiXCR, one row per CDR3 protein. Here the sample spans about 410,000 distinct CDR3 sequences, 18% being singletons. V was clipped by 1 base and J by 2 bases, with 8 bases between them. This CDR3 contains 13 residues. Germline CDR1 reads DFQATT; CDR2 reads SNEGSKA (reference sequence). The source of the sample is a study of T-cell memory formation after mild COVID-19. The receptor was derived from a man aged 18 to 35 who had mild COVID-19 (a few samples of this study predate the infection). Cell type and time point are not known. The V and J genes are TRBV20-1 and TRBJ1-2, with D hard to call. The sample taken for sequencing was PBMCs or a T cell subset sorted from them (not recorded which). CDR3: CSARAGPNYGYTF. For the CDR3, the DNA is TGCAGTGCTAGAGCAGGACCGAACTATGGCTACACCTTC.